The source of this T cell receptor (beta chain) is a study of blood T cell repertoires in COVID-19. Across the whole study: Sites across the United States, Italy and Spain contributed samples from acute and convalescent COVID-19. T cells, B-cell-depleted T cells, or PBMCs supplied cDNA or gDNA.

Germline CDR1 is LNHDA and CDR2 is SQIVND (reference sequence). Trimming cost V 4 bases and J 6 bases; bases outside gene matches: 3. This CDR3 has 13 residues. Authors' processing steps: Counts of nucleated cells, estimated from reference gene primer amplification, were obtained. The repertoire was sequenced with immunoSEQ multiplex PCR; TCRdb's copy has only in-frame clones and lacks some. The V and J calls and clone size come from that table; D and trimming were worked out from the DNA. Of approximately 240,000 clones listed, about 88% were seen once; the top ten hold approximately 2%. The chain uses TRBV19 and TRBJ1-2; the match to TRBD1 covers 9 bases. The sequenced material came from peripheral blood. The receptor was isolated from a middle-aged woman who had recovered from COVID-19. As DNA, the CDR3 is TGTGCCAGTAGTAGGGACAGGGTAGATGGCTACACCTTC. It specifies CASSRDRVDGYTF.